This T cell receptor beta chain was identified during a study of T cells in tuberculosis. V lost 2 bases and J lost 11, with 24 bases in between. Germline V CDR1 and CDR2: MNHEY, SMNVEV (reference sequence). CDR3 length: 16 residues. The assay was immunoSEQ multiplex PCR, and TCRdb's table has in-frame clones only and misses some. The table has roughly 30,000 clones, approximately 90% seen once. The source material was PBMCs. The gene calls are TRBV27 and TRBJ1-1; D call uncertain. This receptor was identified in a donor aged 10-29 years with latent tuberculosis or without tuberculosis infection. CDR3 in DNA: TGTGCCAGCAGTTTACACTCTCCGGGGTCCAAAGGCTACGCTTTCTTT. Translation: CASSLHSPGSKGYAFF.